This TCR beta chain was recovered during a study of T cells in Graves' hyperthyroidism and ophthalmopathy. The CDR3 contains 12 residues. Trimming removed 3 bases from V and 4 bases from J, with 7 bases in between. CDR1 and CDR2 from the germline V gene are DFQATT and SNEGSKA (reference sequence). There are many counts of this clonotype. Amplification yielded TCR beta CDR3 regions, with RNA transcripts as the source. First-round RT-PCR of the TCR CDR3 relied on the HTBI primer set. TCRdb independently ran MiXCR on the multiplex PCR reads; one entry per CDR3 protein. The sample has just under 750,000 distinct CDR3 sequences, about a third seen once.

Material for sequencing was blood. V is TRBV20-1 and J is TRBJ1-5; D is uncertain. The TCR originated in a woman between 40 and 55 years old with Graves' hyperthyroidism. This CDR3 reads CSARGGNQPQHF. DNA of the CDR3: TGCAGTGCTAGGGGAGGGAATCAGCCCCAGCATTTT.